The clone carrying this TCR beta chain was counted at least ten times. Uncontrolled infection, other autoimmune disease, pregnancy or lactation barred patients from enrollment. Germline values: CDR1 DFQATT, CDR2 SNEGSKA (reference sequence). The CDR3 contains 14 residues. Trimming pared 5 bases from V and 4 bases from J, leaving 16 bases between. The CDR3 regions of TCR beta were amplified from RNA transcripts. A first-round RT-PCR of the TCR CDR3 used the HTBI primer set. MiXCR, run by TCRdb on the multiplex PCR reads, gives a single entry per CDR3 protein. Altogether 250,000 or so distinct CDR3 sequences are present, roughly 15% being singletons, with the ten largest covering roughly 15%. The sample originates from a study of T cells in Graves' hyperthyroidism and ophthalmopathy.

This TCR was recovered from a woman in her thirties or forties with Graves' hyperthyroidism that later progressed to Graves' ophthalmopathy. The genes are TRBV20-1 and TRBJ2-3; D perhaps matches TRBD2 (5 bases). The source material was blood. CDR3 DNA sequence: TGCAGTGCTGCCTATCGGAGGATGGCAGATACGCAGTATTTT. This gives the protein CSAAYRRMADTQYF.